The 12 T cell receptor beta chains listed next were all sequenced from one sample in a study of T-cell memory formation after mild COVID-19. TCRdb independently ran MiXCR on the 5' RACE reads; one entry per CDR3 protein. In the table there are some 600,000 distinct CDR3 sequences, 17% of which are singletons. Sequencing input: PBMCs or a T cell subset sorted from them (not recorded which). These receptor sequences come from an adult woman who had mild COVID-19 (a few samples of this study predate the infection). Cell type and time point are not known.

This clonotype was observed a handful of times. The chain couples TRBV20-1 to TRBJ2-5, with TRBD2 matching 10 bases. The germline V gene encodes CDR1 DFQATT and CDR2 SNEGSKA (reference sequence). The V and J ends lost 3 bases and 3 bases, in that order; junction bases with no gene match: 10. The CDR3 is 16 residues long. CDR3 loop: CSARLITSGVEETQYF. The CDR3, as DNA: TGCAGTGCTAGGCTGATAACTAGCGGGGTCGAAGAGACCCAGTACTTC.

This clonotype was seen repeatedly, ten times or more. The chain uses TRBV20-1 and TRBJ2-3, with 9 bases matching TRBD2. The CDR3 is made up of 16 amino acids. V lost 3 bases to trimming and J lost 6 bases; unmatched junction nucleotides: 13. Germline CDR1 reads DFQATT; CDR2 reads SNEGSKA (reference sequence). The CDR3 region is CSASRTGAGGSDTQYF. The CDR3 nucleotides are TGCAGTGCTAGCCGTACAGGAGCGGGGGGTTCGGATACGCAGTATTTT.

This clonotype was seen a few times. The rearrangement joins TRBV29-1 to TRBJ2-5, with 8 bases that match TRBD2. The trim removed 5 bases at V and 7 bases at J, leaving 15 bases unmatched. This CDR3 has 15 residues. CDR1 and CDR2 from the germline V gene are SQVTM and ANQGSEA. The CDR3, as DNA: TGCAGCGTTTTAACGACTAGCGACGGGGGTCGGACCCAGTACTTC. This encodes CSVLTTSDGGRTQYF.

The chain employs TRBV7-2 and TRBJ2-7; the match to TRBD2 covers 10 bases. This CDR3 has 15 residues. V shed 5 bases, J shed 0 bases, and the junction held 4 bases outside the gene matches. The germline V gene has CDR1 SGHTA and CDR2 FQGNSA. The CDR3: CASSIPSGSSYEQYF. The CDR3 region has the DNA TGTGCCAGCAGCATTCCTAGCGGGAGCTCCTACGAGCAGTACTTC.

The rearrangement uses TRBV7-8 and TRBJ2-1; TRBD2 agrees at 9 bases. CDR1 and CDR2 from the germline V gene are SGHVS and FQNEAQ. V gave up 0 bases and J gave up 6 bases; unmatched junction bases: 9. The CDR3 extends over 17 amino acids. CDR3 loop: CASSLARLAGMGNEQFF. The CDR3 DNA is TGTGCCAGCAGCTTAGCGAGGCTAGCGGGAATGGGCAATGAGCAGTTCTTC.

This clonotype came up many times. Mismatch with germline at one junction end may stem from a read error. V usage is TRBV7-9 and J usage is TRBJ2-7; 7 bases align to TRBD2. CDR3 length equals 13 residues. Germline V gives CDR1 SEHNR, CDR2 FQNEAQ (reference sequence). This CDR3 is CASSLGGFYEQYF. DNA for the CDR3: TGCGCCAGCAGCTTGGGGGGGTTCTACGAGCAGTACTTC.

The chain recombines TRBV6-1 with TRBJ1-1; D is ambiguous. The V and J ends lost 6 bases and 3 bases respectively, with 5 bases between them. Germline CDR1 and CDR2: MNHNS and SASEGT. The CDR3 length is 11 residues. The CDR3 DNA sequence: TGTGCCAGCAGAATATACACTGAAGCTTTCTTT. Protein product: CASRIYTEAFF.

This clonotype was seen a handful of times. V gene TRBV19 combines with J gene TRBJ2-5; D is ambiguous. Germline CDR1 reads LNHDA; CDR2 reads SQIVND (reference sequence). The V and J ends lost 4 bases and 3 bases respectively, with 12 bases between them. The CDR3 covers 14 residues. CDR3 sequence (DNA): TGTGCCAGTAGTAGTGGAAGAAGCGAAGAGACCCAGTACTTC. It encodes CASSSGRSEETQYF.

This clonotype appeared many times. The CDR3 DNA follows: TGTGCCAGCAGCTTGGGCCTAGCGGGTGTCACAGATACGCAGTATTTT. It yields the protein CASSLGLAGVTDTQYF. V and J are TRBV5-4 and TRBJ2-3; 8 bases align to TRBD2. Unmatched junction bases numbered 5, after V lost 0 bases and J lost 2 bases. The CDR3 is 16 residues long. Per the germline V gene, CDR1 is SGHNT and CDR2 is YYREEE (reference sequence).

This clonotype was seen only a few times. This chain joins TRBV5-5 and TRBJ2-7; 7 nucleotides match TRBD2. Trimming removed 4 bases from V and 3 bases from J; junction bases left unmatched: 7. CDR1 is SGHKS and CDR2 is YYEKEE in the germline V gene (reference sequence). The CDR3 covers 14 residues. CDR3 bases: TGTGCCAGCAGCCCCGAACGGGGGGACTACGAGCAGTACTTC. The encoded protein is CASSPERGDYEQYF. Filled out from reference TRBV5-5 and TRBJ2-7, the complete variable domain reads DAGVTQSPTHLIKTRGQQVTLRCSPISGHKSVSWYQQVLGQGPQFIFQYYEKEERGRGNFPDRFSARQFPNYSSELNVNALLLGDSALYLCASSPERGDYEQYFGPGTRLTVT.

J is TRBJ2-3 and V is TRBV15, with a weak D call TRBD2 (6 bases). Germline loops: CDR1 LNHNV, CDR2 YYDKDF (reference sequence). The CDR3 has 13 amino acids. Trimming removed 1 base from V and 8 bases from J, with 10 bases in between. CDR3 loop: CATSRVTGVTQYF. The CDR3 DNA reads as TGTGCCACCAGCAGAGTTACGGGGGTTACGCAGTATTTT.

The chain's CDR3 is CASSLPGLAQFSQYF. CDR3 nucleotides: TGTGCCAGCTCACTACCGGGACTAGCCCAATTCTCGCAGTATTTT. The V and J genes are TRBV18 and TRBJ2-3; 9 bases line up with TRBD2. Germline values: CDR1 KGHSH, CDR2 LQKENI. This CDR3 spans 15 amino acids. Trimming took 4 bases from V and 10 from J; bases not matched to a gene: 12.